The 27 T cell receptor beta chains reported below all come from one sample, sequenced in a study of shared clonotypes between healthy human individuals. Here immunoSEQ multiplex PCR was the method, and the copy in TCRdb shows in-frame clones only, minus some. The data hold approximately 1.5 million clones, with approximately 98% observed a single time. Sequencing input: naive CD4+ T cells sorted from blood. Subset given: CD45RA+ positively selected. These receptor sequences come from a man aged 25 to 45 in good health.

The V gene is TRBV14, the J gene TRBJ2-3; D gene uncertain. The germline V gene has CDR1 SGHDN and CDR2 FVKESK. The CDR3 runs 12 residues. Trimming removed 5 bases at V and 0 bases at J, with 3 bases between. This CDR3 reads CASSDSTDTQYF. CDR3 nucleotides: TGTGCCAGCAGCGATAGCACAGATACGCAGTATTTT.

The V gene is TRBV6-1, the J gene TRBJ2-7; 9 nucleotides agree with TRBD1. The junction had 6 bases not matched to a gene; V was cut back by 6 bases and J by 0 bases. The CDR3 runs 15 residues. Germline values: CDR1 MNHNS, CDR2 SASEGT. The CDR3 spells CASRTGGLNSYEQYF. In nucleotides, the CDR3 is TGTGCCAGCAGAACAGGGGGCCTCAACTCCTACGAGCAGTACTTC.

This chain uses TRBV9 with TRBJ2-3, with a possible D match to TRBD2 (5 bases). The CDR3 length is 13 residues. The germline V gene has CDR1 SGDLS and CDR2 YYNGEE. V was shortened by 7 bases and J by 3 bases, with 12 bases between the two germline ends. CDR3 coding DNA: TGTGCCAGCGGGGTCCTAGCAACAGATACGCAGTATTTT. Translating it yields CASGVLATDTQYF.

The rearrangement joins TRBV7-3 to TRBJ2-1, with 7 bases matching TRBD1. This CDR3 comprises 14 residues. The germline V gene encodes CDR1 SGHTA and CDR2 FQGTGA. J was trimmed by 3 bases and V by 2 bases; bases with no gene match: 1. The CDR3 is CASSLQGDYNEQFF. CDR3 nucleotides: TGTGCCAGCAGCTTACAGGGGGACTACAATGAGCAGTTCTTC.

CDR3 sequence: CASSSLLGFSNEQFF. CDR3 DNA sequence: TGTGCCAGCAGCTCCCTCCTAGGATTCTCCAATGAGCAGTTCTTC. This chain links TRBV11-3 with TRBJ2-1; D gene ambiguous. Trimming left V 4 bases short and J 6 bases short, with 16 bases between. This CDR3 has 15 residues. Germline CDR1 SGHNT, CDR2 YENEEA.

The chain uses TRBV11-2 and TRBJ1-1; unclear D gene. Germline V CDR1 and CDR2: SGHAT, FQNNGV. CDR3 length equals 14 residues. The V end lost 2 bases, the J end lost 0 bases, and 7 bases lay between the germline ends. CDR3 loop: CASSLSYLNTEAFF. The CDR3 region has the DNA TGTGCCAGCAGCTTATCGTATTTGAACACTGAAGCTTTCTTT.

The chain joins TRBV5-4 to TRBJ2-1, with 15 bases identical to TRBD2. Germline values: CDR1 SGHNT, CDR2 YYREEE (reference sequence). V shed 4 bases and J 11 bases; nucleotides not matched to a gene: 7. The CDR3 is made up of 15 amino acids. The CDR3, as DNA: TGTGCCAGCAGCCCAGGGACTAGCGGGAGGAGCCAGCAGTTCTTC. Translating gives CASSPGTSGRSQQFF.

CDR3 DNA sequence: TGTGCCAGCTCTCCGGATAGGTCCACTGAAGCTTTCTTT. Translation: CASSPDRSTEAFF. The rearrangement links TRBV6-5 to TRBJ1-1; unclear D gene. In germline, CDR1 is MNHEY, CDR2 SVGAGI. The V and J ends lost 8 bases and 4 bases respectively, with 14 bases between them. This CDR3 comprises 13 residues.

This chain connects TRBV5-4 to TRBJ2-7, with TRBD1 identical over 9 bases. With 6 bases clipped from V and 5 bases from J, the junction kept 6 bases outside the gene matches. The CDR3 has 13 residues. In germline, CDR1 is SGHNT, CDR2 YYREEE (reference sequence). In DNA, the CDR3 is TGTGCCAGCAATCAGGACAGGGGCAACGAGCAGTACTTC. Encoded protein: CASNQDRGNEQYF. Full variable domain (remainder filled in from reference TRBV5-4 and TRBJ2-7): ETGVTQSPTHLIKTRGQQVTLRCSSQSGHNTVSWYQQALGQGPQFIFQYYREEENGRGNFPPRFSGLQFPNYSSELNVNALELDDSALYLCASNQDRGNEQYFGPGTRLTVT.

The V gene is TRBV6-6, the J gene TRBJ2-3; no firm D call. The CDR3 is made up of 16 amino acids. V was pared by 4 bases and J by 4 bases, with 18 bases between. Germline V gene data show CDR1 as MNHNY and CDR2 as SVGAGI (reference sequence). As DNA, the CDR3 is TGTGCCAGCAGTTGGCTCCGGATCAGCACGGCAGATACGCAGTATTTT. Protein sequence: CASSWLRISTADTQYF.

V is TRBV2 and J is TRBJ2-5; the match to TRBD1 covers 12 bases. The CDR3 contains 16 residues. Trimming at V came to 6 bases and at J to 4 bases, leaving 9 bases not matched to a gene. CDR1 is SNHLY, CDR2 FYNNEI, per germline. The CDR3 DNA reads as TGTGCCAGCAGATTAAACCGGGACAGGGGGCGAGAGACCCAGTACTTC. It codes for CASRLNRDRGRETQYF.

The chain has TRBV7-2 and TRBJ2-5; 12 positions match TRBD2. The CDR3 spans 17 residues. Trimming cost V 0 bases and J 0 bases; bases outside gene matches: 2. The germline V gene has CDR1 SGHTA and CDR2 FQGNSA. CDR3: CASSLALAGGYQETQYF. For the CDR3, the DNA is TGTGCCAGCAGCTTAGCTCTAGCGGGAGGGTACCAAGAGACCCAGTACTTC.

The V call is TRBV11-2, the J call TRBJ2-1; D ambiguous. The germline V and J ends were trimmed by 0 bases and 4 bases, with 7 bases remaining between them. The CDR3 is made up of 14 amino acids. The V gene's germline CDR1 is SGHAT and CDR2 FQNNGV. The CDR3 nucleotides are TGTGCCAGCAGCTTAGATACTGCTTACAATGAGCAGTTCTTC. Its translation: CASSLDTAYNEQFF.

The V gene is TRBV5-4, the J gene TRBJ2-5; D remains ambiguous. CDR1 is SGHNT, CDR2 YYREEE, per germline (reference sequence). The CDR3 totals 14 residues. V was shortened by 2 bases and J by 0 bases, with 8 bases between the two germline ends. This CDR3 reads CASSFKRYQETQYF. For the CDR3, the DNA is TGTGCCAGCAGCTTCAAGCGTTACCAAGAGACCCAGTACTTC.

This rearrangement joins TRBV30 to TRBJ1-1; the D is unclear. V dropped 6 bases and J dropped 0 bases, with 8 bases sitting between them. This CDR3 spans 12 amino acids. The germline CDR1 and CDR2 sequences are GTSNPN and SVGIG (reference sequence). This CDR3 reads CACRTVNTEAFF. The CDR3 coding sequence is TGTGCCTGCAGGACGGTGAACACTGAAGCTTTCTTT.

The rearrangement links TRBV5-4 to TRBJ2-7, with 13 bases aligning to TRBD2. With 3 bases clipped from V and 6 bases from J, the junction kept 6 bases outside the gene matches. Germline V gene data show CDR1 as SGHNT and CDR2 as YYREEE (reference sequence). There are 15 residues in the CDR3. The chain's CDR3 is CASSSTLAGGIEQYF. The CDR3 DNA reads TGTGCCAGCAGCTCAACACTAGCGGGAGGGATCGAGCAGTACTTC.

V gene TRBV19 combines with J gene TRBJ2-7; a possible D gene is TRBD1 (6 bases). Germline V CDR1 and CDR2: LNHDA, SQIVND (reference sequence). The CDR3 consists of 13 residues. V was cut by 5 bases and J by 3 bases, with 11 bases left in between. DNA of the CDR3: TGTGCCAGTAGTTTCGACAGGTTCTACGAGCAGTACTTC. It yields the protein CASSFDRFYEQYF.

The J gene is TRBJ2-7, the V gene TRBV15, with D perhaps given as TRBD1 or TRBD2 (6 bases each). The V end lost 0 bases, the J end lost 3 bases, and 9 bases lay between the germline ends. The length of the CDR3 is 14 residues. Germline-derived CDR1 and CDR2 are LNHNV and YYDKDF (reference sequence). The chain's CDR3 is CATSREGGNYEQYF. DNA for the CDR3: TGTGCCACCAGCAGAGAGGGGGGCAACTACGAGCAGTACTTC. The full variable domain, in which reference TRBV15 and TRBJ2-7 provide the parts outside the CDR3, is DAMVIQNPRYQVTQFGKPVTLSCSQTLNHNVMYWYQQKSSQAPKLLFHYYDKDFNNEADTPDNFQSRRPNTSFCFLDIRSPGLGDTAMYLCATSREGGNYEQYFGPGTRLTVT.

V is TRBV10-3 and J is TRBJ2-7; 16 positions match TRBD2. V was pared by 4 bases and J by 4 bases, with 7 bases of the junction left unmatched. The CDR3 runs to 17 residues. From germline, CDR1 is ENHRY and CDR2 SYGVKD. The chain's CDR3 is CAISAGGTSGRAYEQYF. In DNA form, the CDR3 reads TGTGCCATCAGTGCGGGGGGGACTAGCGGGAGGGCTTACGAGCAGTACTTC.

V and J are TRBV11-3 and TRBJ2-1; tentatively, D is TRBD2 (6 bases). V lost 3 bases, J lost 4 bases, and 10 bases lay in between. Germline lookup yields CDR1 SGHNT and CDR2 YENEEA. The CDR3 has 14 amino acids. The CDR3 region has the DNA TGTGCCAGCAGCTTCGGTCTAGCGTACAATGAGCAGTTCTTC. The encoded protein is CASSFGLAYNEQFF.

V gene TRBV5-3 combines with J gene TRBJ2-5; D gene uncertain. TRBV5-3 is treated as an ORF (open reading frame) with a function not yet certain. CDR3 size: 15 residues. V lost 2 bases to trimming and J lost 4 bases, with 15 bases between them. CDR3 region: CARSFGIRARETQYF. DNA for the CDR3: TGTGCCAGAAGCTTTGGTATCCGGGCGCGAGAGACCCAGTACTTC.

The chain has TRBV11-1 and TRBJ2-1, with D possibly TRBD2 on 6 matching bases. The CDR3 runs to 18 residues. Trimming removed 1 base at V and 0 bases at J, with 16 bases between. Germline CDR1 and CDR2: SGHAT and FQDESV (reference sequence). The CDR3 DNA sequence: TGTGCCAGCAGCTTAGGGTCGAGCGGGTTAAGCTCCTACAATGAGCAGTTCTTC. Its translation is CASSLGSSGLSSYNEQFF.

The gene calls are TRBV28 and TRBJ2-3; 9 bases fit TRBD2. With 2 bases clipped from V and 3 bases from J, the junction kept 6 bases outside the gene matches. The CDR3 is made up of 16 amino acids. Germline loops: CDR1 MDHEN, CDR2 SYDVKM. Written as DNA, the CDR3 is TGTGCCAGCAGTTTAGTAGGTAGCGGGAGTACAGATACGCAGTATTTT. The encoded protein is CASSLVGSGSTDTQYF. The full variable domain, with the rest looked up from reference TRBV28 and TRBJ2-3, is DVKVTQSSRYLVKRTGEKVFLECVQDMDHENMFWYRQDPGLGLRLIYFSYDVKMKEKGDIPEGYSVSREKKERFSLILESASTNQTSMYLCASSLVGSGSTDTQYFGPGTRLTVL.

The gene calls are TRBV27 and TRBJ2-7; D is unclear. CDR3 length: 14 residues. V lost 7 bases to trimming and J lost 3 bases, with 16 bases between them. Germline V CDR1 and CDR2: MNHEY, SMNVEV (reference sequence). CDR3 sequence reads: CASKPAESHYEQYF. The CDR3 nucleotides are TGTGCCAGCAAGCCGGCGGAGTCCCACTACGAGCAGTACTTC.

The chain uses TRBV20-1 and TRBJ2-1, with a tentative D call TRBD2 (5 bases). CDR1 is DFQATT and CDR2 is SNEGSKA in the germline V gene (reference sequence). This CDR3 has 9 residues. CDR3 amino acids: CISVNEQFF. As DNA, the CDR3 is TGCATTAGCGTCAATGAGCAGTTCTTC.

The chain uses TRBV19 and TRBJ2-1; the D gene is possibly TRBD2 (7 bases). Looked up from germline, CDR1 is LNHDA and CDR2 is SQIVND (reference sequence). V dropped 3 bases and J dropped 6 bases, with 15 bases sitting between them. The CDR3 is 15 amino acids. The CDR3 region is CASSIGGGQLNEQFF. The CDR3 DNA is TGTGCCAGTAGTATTGGCGGGGGACAACTCAATGAGCAGTTCTTC.

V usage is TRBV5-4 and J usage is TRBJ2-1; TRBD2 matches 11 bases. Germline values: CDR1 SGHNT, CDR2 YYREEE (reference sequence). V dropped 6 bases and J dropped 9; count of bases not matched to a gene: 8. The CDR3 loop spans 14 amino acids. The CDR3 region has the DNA TGTGCCAGCACTATACTAGCGGGAGTAGGTGAGCAGTTCTTC. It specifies CASTILAGVGEQFF.